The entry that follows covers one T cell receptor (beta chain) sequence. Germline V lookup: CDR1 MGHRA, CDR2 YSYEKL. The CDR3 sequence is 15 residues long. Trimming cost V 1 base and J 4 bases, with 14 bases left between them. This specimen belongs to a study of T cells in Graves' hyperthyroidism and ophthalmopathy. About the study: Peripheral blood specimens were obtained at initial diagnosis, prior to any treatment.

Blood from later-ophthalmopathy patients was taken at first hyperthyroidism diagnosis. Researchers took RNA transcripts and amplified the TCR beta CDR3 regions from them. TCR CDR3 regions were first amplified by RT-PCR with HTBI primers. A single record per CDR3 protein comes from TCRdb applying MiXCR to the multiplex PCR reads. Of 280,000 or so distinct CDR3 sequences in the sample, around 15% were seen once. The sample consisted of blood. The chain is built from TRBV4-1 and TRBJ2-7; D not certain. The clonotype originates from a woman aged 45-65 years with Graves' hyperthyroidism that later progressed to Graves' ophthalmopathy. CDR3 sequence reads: CASSQVATLAYEQYF. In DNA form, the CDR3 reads TGCGCCAGCAGCCAAGTAGCCACCCTCGCTTACGAGCAGTACTTC.